The clone carrying this T cell receptor beta chain was detected only a few times. The sample comes from a study of patients and donors after allogeneic stem cell transplantation. The CDR3 totals 14 residues. Trimming cost V 2 bases and J 3 bases, with 8 bases left between them. Germline V gene data show CDR1 as MNHEY and CDR2 as SVGAGI. TCRdb re-analysed the RT-PCR reads in MiXCR, keeping a single row per CDR3 protein. Of more than 850,000 distinct CDR3 sequences in the sample, about a sixth were seen once. The sample consisted of blood, either unsorted or a sorted T cell fraction (not recorded which). The receptor was isolated from a human donor who was either an allogeneic HSCT recipient or a stem cell or donor lymphocyte infusion donor (not recorded which). It is not recorded whose cells these are; they may come from a transplant donor. This chain uses TRBV6-5 with TRBJ1-5, with a weak D call TRBD1 (5 bases). CDR3 DNA sequence: TGTGCCAGCAGTTACGCGACAGACAATCAGCCCCAGCATTTT. Translated, it gives CASSYATDNQPQHF.